Sequencing of this T cell receptor beta chain was carried out in a study of a mutant IDH1 vaccine in newly diagnosed glioma. Across the study: Beginning 4-6 weeks after radiotherapy alone, or with temozolomide cycles, vaccination took place. Most patients had radiochemotherapy with temozolomide before enrollment; others had one alone.

Clones were read by immunoSEQ multiplex PCR, and TCRdb kept only the in-frame ones, dropping some. The sample records about 34,000 clones, 87% being singletons. Time point meaning: week 47, end of study. What each vaccine dose contained was 300 ug of mutant IDH1 20-mer peptide, accompanied by topical imiquimod. V lost 3 bases and J lost 1; bases outside the gene matches: 4. The germline V gene encodes CDR1 SGDLS and CDR2 YYNGEE. The CDR3 is 16 amino acids. With respect to this clone: Its antigen is unidentified.

The V call is TRBV9, the J call TRBJ1-4; 9 bases align to TRBD1. This sequence originates from a woman younger than 45 with glioma. The starting material was PBMCs, obtained from a glioma patient whose treatment included an IDH1 peptide vaccine. CDR3 protein: CASSAQGAGTNEKLFF. The CDR3 coding sequence is TGTGCCAGCAGCGCACAGGGGGCAGGAACTAATGAAAAACTGTTTTTT.